Given below is one T cell receptor (beta chain) in context. Its antigen is not identified. This entry is derived from a study of cytotoxic CD8 clonotypes in ibrutinib-treated CLL. The wider study: Within the patient group, roughly 12 were relapsed/refractory and approximately 14 treatment-naive, and 17 were IGHV unmutated.

Some clones are missing from TCRdb's copy, which holds only in-frame ones; the method was immunoSEQ multiplex PCR. Of about 21,000 clones in the sample, 81% were seen once. In germline, CDR1 is SGHVS, CDR2 FQNEAQ. V lost 5 bases and J lost 3, with 19 bases in between. The CDR3 is made up of 16 amino acids. Study-level points and caveats: The study found baseline clonality above age-matched healthy donors, tracking circulating CD8+ T-cell counts. Sampling schedules were unmatched across sustained-remission and progressing patients.

The chain has TRBV7-8 and TRBJ1-1; D uncertain. Sequences were derived from PBMCs, sampled before ibrutinib treatment. The sequence was collected from a human donor with chronic lymphocytic leukemia. CDR3 DNA sequence: TGTGCCAGCAGCCAAAGACAATCCGGGGTCTACACTGAAGCTTTCTTT. Its protein product is CASSQRQSGVYTEAFF.